Below, 29 T cell receptor beta chains from the same sample are listed, as sequenced in a study of tumor-infiltrating lymphocytes in primary liver carcinoma. From about 20-30 mg of unsorted bulk tissue, DNA and RNA were co-extracted together. Using a constant-region primer together with ProtoScript II reverse transcriptase, TCR beta cDNA was made from 500 ng of total RNA. ARM-PCR, slightly modified, supplied the TCR beta libraries through three nested multiplex PCR rounds. With TRBV1-TRBV30 forward primers and a C-beta reverse primer, the first two PCR rounds were run for roughly 9 cycles each. TCRdb re-analysed the multiplex PCR reads in MiXCR, keeping a single row per CDR3 protein. The data contain about 210,000 distinct CDR3 sequences, about 85% of them singletons. Specimen: tumor tissue from primary liver carcinoma. Receptors were obtained from a middle-aged man with primary liver carcinoma and hepatitis B virus infection.

Notes on this clonotype: The CDR3 carries no conserved terminal phenylalanine or tryptophan, so it likely arises from a read error. Because the CDR3's place on the DNA is in doubt, the DNA is left out and the CDR3 is given as listed by TCRdb. The chain employs TRBV11-2 and TRBJ2-6; TRBD2, the D gene given by the table, was not confirmed from the DNA. CDR1 is SGHAT and CDR2 is FQNNGV in the germline V gene. The CDR3 is 15 amino acids in total, end residues counted. CDR3: CATQRPRSGANVLGY.

The chain has TRBV29-1 and TRBJ2-1; D unresolved. The CDR3 is 9 amino acids. Trimming left V 6 bases short and J 12 bases short, with 9 bases between. Germline V CDR1 and CDR2: SQVTM, ANQGSEA. CDR3 coding DNA: TGCAGCGTCGGCCTAACGCAGTTCTTC. Residues: CSVGLTQFF.

This clonotype has a handful of counts. At one boundary the junction diverges from the germline segment, which might be a read error. V and J are TRBV28 and TRBJ1-5; D is unclear. CDR1 and CDR2 from the germline V gene are MDHEN and SYDVKM. CDR3 size: 15 residues. CDR3 coding DNA: TGTGCGAGCAGCACCGGCAGTTGGGGAAATCAGCCCCAGCATTTT. This sequence encodes CASSTGSWGNQPQHF.

Turning to this clonotype: The junction and the germline gene differ at one end; a read error may be behind it. This chain connects TRBV5-4 to TRBJ2-7; D is possibly TRBD2 (5 bases). Germline CDR1 is SGHNT and CDR2 is YYREEE (reference sequence). The CDR3 runs to 16 residues. In DNA, the CDR3 is TGTGCCAGCAGCTTGGGCCCCGGGAAAGAGAGATACGGGCAGTACTTC. Amino acid sequence: CASSLGPGKERYGQYF.

About this clonotype: One end of the junction does not line up with germline, which may come from a read error. The chain links TRBV24-1 to TRBJ2-1; D unresolved. In germline, CDR1 is KGHDR, CDR2 SFDVKD. The CDR3 is made up of 15 amino acids. CDR3 sequence: CATSGLLYQYNEQFF. The CDR3 DNA reads as TGTGCCACCAGTGGTTTGCTCTACCAATACAATGAGCAGTTCTTC.

With regard to this clonotype: Likely a read error: the CDR3 ends without its conserved phenylalanine or tryptophan. The gene calls are TRBV29-1 and TRBJ2-1; D not resolved. The CDR3 is made up of 14 amino acids. Looked up from germline, CDR1 is SQVTM and CDR2 is ANQGSEA. V lost 6 bases to trimming and J lost 3 bases, with 15 bases between them. CDR3 protein: CSVQVGNCYNEQFI. The CDR3, as DNA: TGCAGCGTCCAAGTGGGAAACTGCTACAATGAGCAGTTCATC.

This clonotype appeared a single time. Its ends do not fully match the called genes, so a read error is possible. This sequence joins TRBV6-1 and TRBJ1-4, with D unclear. Germline CDR1 is MNHNS and CDR2 is SASEGT. The CDR3 is 16 residues long. CDR3 DNA: TGTGTCAGCAGTGAAGGCTCGGGTTCCGGTAATGAAAAACTGTTTTTT. This gives the protein CVSSEGSGSGNEKLFF.

V is TRBV6-1 and J is TRBJ1-2, with D hard to call. There are 14 residues in the CDR3. Germline V lookup: CDR1 MNHNS, CDR2 SASEGT. Trimming removed 2 bases from V and 5 bases from J, with 12 bases in between. Written as DNA, the CDR3 is TGTGCCAGCAGTGAACCAGGAAGCGGATATGGCTACACCTTC. It encodes CASSEPGSGYGYTF.

This chain uses TRBV12-3 or TRBV12-4 with TRBJ1-2, with TRBD1 identical over 9 bases. This CDR3 is built from 15 residues. CDR3 sequence: CTNRSGQGIGYGYTF. The DNA for the CDR3 is TGTACCAACAGATCCGGACAGGGGATTGGCTATGGCTACACCTTC.

Comment on this clonotype: Relative to the germline gene, one junction end is altered; a read error may explain this. The chain combines TRBV11-2 with TRBJ2-7, with D possibly matching TRBD1 (5 bases). Germline CDR1 is SGHAT and CDR2 is FQNNGV. This CDR3 is built from 14 residues. CDR3 DNA: TGTGCCAGCAGCTCTAACAGGAAGTCCTTCGAGCAGCACTTC. It translates to CASSSNRKSFEQHF. The full variable domain, completed using reference TRBV11-2 and TRBJ2-7, is EAGVAQSPRYKIIEKRQSVAFWCNPISGHATLYWYQQILGQGPKLLIQFQNNGVVDDSQLPKDRFSAERLKGVDSTLKIQPAKLEDSAVYLCASSSNRKSFEQHFGPGTRLTVT.

Comment on this clonotype: An end of the junction differs from the germline gene, which may be a read error. This chain connects TRBV6-1 to TRBJ2-1, with a weak D call TRBD2 (6 bases). Germline CDR1 is MNHNS and CDR2 is SASEGT. The CDR3 is made up of 15 amino acids. The CDR3 nucleotides are TGTACCAGCACCCTAGGAGGGGAAACCTACAATGAGCAGTTCTTC. Protein product: CTSTLGGETYNEQFF.

Concerning this clonotype: Germline and junction disagree at one end, which may indicate a read error. The chain couples TRBV10-3 to TRBJ1-1, with a tentative D call TRBD1 (5 bases). This CDR3 has 12 amino acids. Germline loops: CDR1 ENHRY, CDR2 SYGVKD. CDR3 in amino acids: CARRDPNTEALF. CDR3 bases: TGTGCCAGAAGGGACCCGAACACTGAAGCTCTCTTT.

In regard to this clonotype: Sequence at one end of the junction differs from germline and may be a read error. The rearrangement uses TRBV4-1 and TRBJ2-1; 11 bases line up with TRBD2. The CDR3 spans 19 residues. Germline loops: CDR1 MGHRA, CDR2 YSYEKL. CDR3 in amino acids: CAISQGTSGSLRSYNEQFF. The CDR3, as DNA: TGCGCCATCAGCCAAGGAACTAGCGGGAGCCTCAGATCCTACAATGAGCAGTTCTTC.

The V gene is TRBV28, the J gene TRBJ2-1; a weak D match, TRBD2 (6 bases). Trimming took off 6 bases at V and 13 bases at J, with 19 bases between the two ends. Germline V gene lookup returns CDR1 MDHEN and CDR2 SYDVKM. CDR3 length: 13 amino acids. This CDR3 is CASSLGTGGDQFF. As DNA, the CDR3 is TGTGCCAGCAGCCTCGGGACTGGCGGTGATCAGTTCTTC.

A note on this clonotype: At one end the junction does not follow the germline gene, possibly because of a read error. The chain combines TRBV10-3 with TRBJ2-1, with 7 nucleotides matching TRBD2. Germline-derived CDR1 and CDR2 are ENHRY and SYGVKD. The CDR3 loop spans 12 amino acids. CDR3 in DNA: TGCGCAGCAGGGAGGGAAAACAATGAGCAGTTCTTC. This gives the protein CAAGRENNEQFF.

Worth noting for this clonotype: This may arise from a read error, as a much more abundant clone is one base away. The rearrangement links TRBV12-3 or TRBV12-4 to TRBJ2-7, with TRBD2 matching 12 bases. The CDR3 extends over 13 amino acids. CDR3 in amino acids: CVSSRLAGVEQYF. The DNA for the CDR3 is TGTGTCAGCAGTAGACTAGCGGGAGTCGAGCAGTACTTC.

This clonotype occurred once. This chain links TRBV11-2 with TRBJ2-7; possible D gene TRBD1, 5 bases. Germline V gives CDR1 SGHAT, CDR2 FQNNGV. Trimming took 10 bases from V and 8 from J, leaving 15 bases between them. The CDR3 is made up of 11 amino acids. This CDR3 reads CATRKGVQQYF. Here the CDR3 DNA reads TGTGCCACCAGAAAAGGGGTTCAGCAGTACTTC.

J is TRBJ2-3 and V is TRBV7-8; perhaps TRBD2 as D (6 bases). The CDR3 has 14 amino acids. CDR1 and CDR2 from the germline V gene are SGHVS and FQNEAQ. Trimming took 11 bases from V and 2 from J, leaving 17 bases between them. CDR3 sequence (DNA): TGTGCCTGTAGCATTAGCGGATACACAGATACGCAGTATTTT. Amino acid sequence: CACSISGYTDTQYF. The entire variable domain, with the rest obtained from reference TRBV7-8 and TRBJ2-3, is as follows: GAGVSQSPRYKVAKRGQDVALRCDPISGHVSLFWYQQALGQGPEFLTYFQNEAQLDKSGLPSDRFFAERPEGSVSTLKIQRTQQEDSAVYLCACSISGYTDTQYFGPGTRLTVL.

A word on this clonotype: The junction and the germline gene differ at one end; a read error may be behind it. This chain connects TRBV5-6 to TRBJ2-2; a weak D match, TRBD1 (6 bases). CDR3 length equals 15 residues. The V gene's germline CDR1 is SGHDT and CDR2 YYEEEE. The CDR3 coding sequence is TGTAGCAGCAGCTGGGGGCAGACGAACACCGGGGAGCTCTTTTTT. Its translation: CSSSWGQTNTGELFF.

The chain uses TRBV9 and TRBJ2-1, with D maybe TRBD2 (6 bases). The CDR3 extends over 15 amino acids. Trimming removed 2 bases from V and 3 bases from J, with 12 bases in between. Looked up from germline, CDR1 is SGDLS and CDR2 is YYNGEE. CDR3 protein: CASSVGSRRYNEQFF. The CDR3 region has the DNA TGTGCCAGCAGCGTCGGGAGTAGACGCTACAATGAGCAGTTCTTC.

This clonotype was counted once. The junction departs from germline at one end; a sequencing error may be responsible. V gene TRBV10-3 combines with J gene TRBJ1-6; tentatively, D is TRBD1 (6 bases). CDR3 length equals 15 residues. In germline, CDR1 is ENHRY, CDR2 SYGVKD. In DNA, the CDR3 is TGTGTCATCAGTGAAGACAGGTCTATAAGTTTACCCCTCCACTTT. Residues: CVISEDRSISLPLHF.

Comment on this clonotype: One end of the junction does not line up with germline, which may come from a read error. The V and J genes are TRBV29-1 and TRBJ2-2, with TRBD1 identical over 8 bases. CDR1 and CDR2 (germline): SQVTM, ANQGSEA. This CDR3 contains 14 residues. CDR3 protein: CSDQGQGNTGELFF. The CDR3 nucleotides are TGCAGCGACCAAGGACAGGGTAACACCGGGGAACTGTTTTTT.

The V call is TRBV29-1, the J call TRBJ2-2; tentative D call: TRBD2 (5 bases). V dropped 6 bases and J dropped 15 bases, with 23 bases sitting between them. The germline gives CDR1 SQVTM, CDR2 ANQGSEA. The CDR3 runs to 13 residues. For the CDR3, the DNA is TGCAGCGTGGACCCGGGGAACACCGGGGAATTGTTTTTT. Its protein product is CSVDPGNTGELFF.

On this clonotype itself: One end of the junction does not line up with germline, which may come from a read error. This chain joins TRBV11-3 and TRBJ2-1; D may be TRBD2 (6 bases). Germline CDR1 is SGHNT and CDR2 is YENEEA. The CDR3 has 14 amino acids. The CDR3 region is CASSLGREKNERFF. CDR3 sequence (DNA): TGTGCTAGCAGTTTAGGACGGGAGAAAAATGAGCGGTTCTTC.

As for this clonotype: One junction end does not reproduce the germline sequence, and a read error may be involved. V usage is TRBV28 and J usage is TRBJ1-6; D call uncertain. Germline V gene lookup returns CDR1 MDHEN and CDR2 SYDVKM. The length of the CDR3 is 14 residues. The CDR3 region has the DNA TGTGCCAGCAGTTTAGTCGGGTTAAATTCACGCCTCCACTTT. Its protein is CASSLVGLNSRLHF.

A word on this clonotype: The junction differs from germline at one of its ends, possibly a read error. The chain is built from TRBV12-3 or TRBV12-4 and TRBJ2-5, with a possible D match to TRBD1 (6 bases). The CDR3 is made up of 13 amino acids. The CDR3 reads CASSLGGGETQYF. Written as DNA, the CDR3 is TGTGCGAGCAGTTTAGGGGGTGGAGAGACCCAGTACTTC.

Notes on this clonotype: A junction boundary mismatches the germline segment, possibly from a read error. The chain is built from TRBV11-2 and TRBJ2-3; weak D call: TRBD2 (6 bases). The length of the CDR3 is 16 residues. Germline V gene sequence: CDR1 SGHAT, CDR2 FQNNGV. Here the CDR3 DNA reads TGTGCCAGCAGCTTAGTAGTTGGACGGGAGACAGATACGCAATATTTT. Its protein is CASSLVVGRETDTQYF.

This chain joins TRBV6-5 and TRBJ2-2; D is unclear. The CDR3 has 14 residues. Germline CDR1 reads MNHEY; CDR2 reads SVGAGI. Trimming shortened V by 3 bases and J by 8 bases, and 13 bases separated the two germline ends. The CDR3 DNA is TGTGCCAGCAGTTATCATGGGGTATTGGGGGAGCTGTTTTTT. Translation gives CASSYHGVLGELFF.

Remarks on this clonotype: The junction does not match germline at one end; this may be a read error. The chain joins TRBV6-2 or TRBV6-3 to TRBJ2-1; no clear D gene. Germline values: CDR1 MNHEY, CDR2 SVGEGT. The length of the CDR3 is 17 residues. The CDR3: CVSNTGRRISSYNEQFF. The CDR3 region has the DNA TGTGTCAGCAATACGGGCCGTCGGATAAGCTCCTACAATGAGCAGTTCTTC.